The clone carrying this T cell receptor (beta chain) turned up a few times. Assay used: immunoSEQ multiplex PCR; TCRdb lists only in-frame clones, some missing. The sample holds about 130,000 clones, under 95% seen once. This CDR3 is 13 amino acids long. Between the trimmed V and J ends, which lost 6 bases and 2 bases, there was a span of 10 bases. Germline V gene data show CDR1 as LNHDA and CDR2 as SQIVND (reference sequence). This sample is part of a study of T cell responses to AZD1222 COVID-19 vaccine. In the study overall: It was second doses at about 4 or about 12 weeks that were pooled.

The V call is TRBV19, the J call TRBJ1-2, with D perhaps TRBD1 (5 bases). The sequencing here drew on peripheral blood, taken on day 0 of AZD1222 vaccination. The origin of this receptor is an adult in good health. The CDR3 loop reads CASSPGGNYGYTF. CDR3 in DNA: TGTGCCAGTAGCCCTGGGGGGAACTATGGCTACACCTTC.